The 2 T cell receptor beta chains given below trace back to one sample, sequenced in a study of shared clonotypes between healthy human individuals. CD45RO-negative, CCR7-selected cells formed the naive CD8 fraction, which excluded terminally differentiated effector memory CD45RA+ cells. Assay used: immunoSEQ multiplex PCR; TCRdb lists only in-frame clones, some missing. Seen here are more than 2 million clones, 93% observed once, and the top ten hold around 1.7%. The sample was naive CD8+ T cells from PBMCs. The receptors were sampled from a man aged 18-30 years in good health. Some clones in this sample may be carry-over from other donors' samples.

This chain links TRBV29-1 with TRBJ2-1; the match to TRBD2 covers 12 bases. With V trimmed by 5 bases and J by 7 bases, 15 bases remained unmatched. The CDR3 covers 17 residues. Germline CDR1 and CDR2: SQVTM and ANQGSEA. The CDR3 DNA is TGCAGCGTTCACAGGGTTATACTAGCGGGAGGAGTAAATGAGCAGTTCTTC. Translation: CSVHRVILAGGVNEQFF.

CDR3 residues: CASTKASNEQFF. The DNA for the CDR3 is TGTGCCAGCACCAAAGCTTCCAATGAGCAGTTCTTC. The chain carries TRBV2 and TRBJ2-1, with no clear D. In germline, CDR1 is SNHLY, CDR2 FYNNEI. This CDR3 spans 12 amino acids. V was trimmed by 7 bases and J by 6 bases, leaving 10 bases between them. The full variable domain, rest sourced from reference TRBV2 and TRBJ2-1, is EPEVTQTPSHQVTQMGQEVILRCVPISNHLYFYWYRQILGQKVEFLVSFYNNEISEKSEIFDDQFSVERPDGSNFTLKIRSTKLEDSAMYFCASTKASNEQFFGPGTRLTVL.